These T cell receptor beta chains were read from a single sample in a study of T cells after yellow fever vaccination. A single record per CDR3 protein comes from TCRdb applying MiXCR to the 5' RACE reads. The table lists a few hundred thousand distinct CDR3 sequences, approximately 10% of them singletons. Sequenced here: CD4+ T cells sorted from PBMCs, sampled 5 days after the yellow fever booster vaccination. These receptors all stem from a man aged 18-30 years who received the YFV17D yellow fever vaccine. Both conserved end residues are part of each CDR3. D genes are given only for firm matches. Clone sizes are given selectively: once, few, many, or a class where the clone is expanded.

j_call: TRBJ1-6
clone_size: -
v_call: TRBV18
d_call: TRBD1
cdr3_nt: TGTGCCAGCTCACCCGGTGGGGACAGGGGAGGTTCACCCCTCCACTTT
cdr3_aa: CASSPGGDRGGSPLHF

j_call: TRBJ2-2
clone_size: few
v_call: TRBV15
d_call: -
cdr3_nt: TGTGCCACCAGCAGAGATGGGGGGATCGGGGAGCTGTTTTTT
cdr3_aa: CATSRDGGIGELFF

j_call: TRBJ1-3
clone_size: many
v_call: TRBV28
d_call: -
cdr3_nt: TGTGCCAGCAGTGACTCGGGCGGAAACACCATATATTTT
cdr3_aa: CASSDSGGNTIYF

j_call: TRBJ2-3
clone_size: many
v_call: TRBV5-1
d_call: -
cdr3_nt: TGCGCCAGCAAGACAGACACAGATACGCAGTATTTT
cdr3_aa: CASKTDTDTQYF

j_call: TRBJ2-5
clone_size: many
v_call: TRBV7-8
d_call: TRBD2
cdr3_nt: TGTGCCAGCAGCTTACGGACTAGCGGGTCCCAAGAGACCCAGTACTTC
cdr3_aa: CASSLRTSGSQETQYF

j_call: TRBJ1-5
clone_size: many
v_call: TRBV5-1
d_call: -
cdr3_nt: TGCGCCAGCAGCTTGGTTGCGGGGAGCAATCAGCCCCAGCATTTT
cdr3_aa: CASSLVAGSNQPQHF

j_call: TRBJ1-5
clone_size: few
v_call: TRBV20-1
d_call: TRBD1
cdr3_nt: TGCAGTGCTAGTTTAGGGACAGGATTCAATCAGCCCCAGCATTTT
cdr3_aa: CSASLGTGFNQPQHF

j_call: TRBJ2-6
clone_size: many
v_call: TRBV20-1
d_call: -
cdr3_nt: TGCAGTGCTAGGGCCCGCTCTGGGGCCAACGTCCTGACTTTC
cdr3_aa: CSARARSGANVLTF

j_call: TRBJ1-2
clone_size: -
v_call: TRBV4-1
d_call: -
cdr3_nt: TGCGCCAGCAGCCAAACGACGTTGGTATTTGGCTACACCTTC
cdr3_aa: CASSQTTLVFGYTF

j_call: TRBJ2-5
clone_size: -
v_call: TRBV7-8
d_call: -
cdr3_nt: TGTGCCAGCAGCTTAGCTTGGAAGGGAATAAAAGTGCGCGACCAAGAGACCCAGTACTTC
cdr3_aa: CASSLAWKGIKVRDQETQYF

j_call: TRBJ1-5
clone_size: many
v_call: TRBV5-6
d_call: -
cdr3_nt: TGTGCCAGCAGCAAAAGAGTCGGGACAAGCAATCAGCCCCAGCATTTT
cdr3_aa: CASSKRVGTSNQPQHF

j_call: TRBJ2-2
clone_size: few
v_call: TRBV20-1
d_call: -
cdr3_nt: TGCAGTGCTAGAGTACAGAACACCGGGGAGCTGTTTTTT
cdr3_aa: CSARVQNTGELFF

j_call: TRBJ1-2
clone_size: -
v_call: TRBV6-5
d_call: TRBD1
cdr3_nt: TGTGCCAGCAGTAGGGACGTGACAGGGGCTTATGGCTACACCTTC
cdr3_aa: CASSRDVTGAYGYTF

j_call: TRBJ2-7
clone_size: -
v_call: TRBV5-1
d_call: -
cdr3_nt: TGCGCCAGCAGCTTGGCCTCAGGGAATTTTTACGAGCAGTACTTC
cdr3_aa: CASSLASGNFYEQYF

j_call: TRBJ1-3
clone_size: -
v_call: TRBV20-1
d_call: -
cdr3_nt: TGCAGTGCTGCCAGTGGGGCGAACTCTGGAAACACCATATATTTT
cdr3_aa: CSAASGANSGNTIYF

j_call: TRBJ1-6
clone_size: -
v_call: TRBV20-1
d_call: -
cdr3_nt: TGCAGTGCTAGAGATCGCCGGACAGTAAATTCACCCCTCCACTTT
cdr3_aa: CSARDRRTVNSPLHF

j_call: TRBJ2-3
clone_size: few
v_call: TRBV29-1
d_call: -
cdr3_nt: TGCAGCGTTGAAGGTCCAGGGGATACGCAGTATTTT
cdr3_aa: CSVEGPGDTQYF

j_call: TRBJ1-5
clone_size: -
v_call: TRBV24-1
d_call: -
cdr3_nt: TGTGCCACCAGTTGGGCAGACAATCAGCCCCAGCATTTT
cdr3_aa: CATSWADNQPQHF

j_call: TRBJ2-7
clone_size: -
v_call: TRBV7-2
d_call: -
cdr3_nt: TGTGCCAGCAGCCTACCCCCGGGTACGATCTACGAGCAGTACTTC
cdr3_aa: CASSLPPGTIYEQYF

j_call: TRBJ2-3
clone_size: few
v_call: TRBV20-1
d_call: -
cdr3_nt: TGCAGTGCTCCAACCCTTGATACGCAGTATTTT
cdr3_aa: CSAPTLDTQYF

j_call: TRBJ1-4
clone_size: -
v_call: TRBV6-6
d_call: -
cdr3_nt: TGTGCCAGCAGTTATGATGTGGAAAAACTGTTTTTT
cdr3_aa: CASSYDVEKLFF

j_call: TRBJ2-7
clone_size: -
v_call: TRBV6-2/TRBV6-3
d_call: -
cdr3_nt: TGTGCCAGCAGTTCCCTCAGGGGTCGGGTCTACGAGCAGTACTTC
cdr3_aa: CASSSLRGRVYEQYF